Below are 17 T cell receptor beta chains sequenced from a single sample in a study of regulatory T cells in long-lasting Graves disease. Time point defined: newly diagnosed GD, antithyroid drugs for less than 3 months. PBMC-extracted RNA yielded the TCR library. Construction of TCR beta libraries relied on iRepertoire HTBI primers and on Arm-PCR targeting CDR3 regions. Each CDR3 protein gets one entry after TCRdb re-called the multiplex PCR reads with MiXCR. The sample has approximately 440,000 distinct CDR3 sequences, under 20% seen once. A further study also used this sample, focusing on T cells in Graves' hyperthyroidism and ophthalmopathy.

Sequenced here: peripheral blood mononuclear cells (PBMCs), sampled at new diagnosis, from a patient treated with antithyroid drugs. Source of these receptors: a man aged 35-49 years with Graves disease.

The chain carries TRBV28 and TRBJ2-2, with D maybe TRBD1 (6 bases). V lost 5 bases to trimming and J lost 8 bases, with 15 bases between them. CDR3 length: 14 residues. Germline V gene lookup returns CDR1 MDHEN and CDR2 SYDVKM. This chain's CDR3 is CASSPGQWRGELFF. The CDR3 nucleotides are TGTGCCAGCAGTCCTGGACAGTGGCGGGGGGAGCTGTTTTTT.

The chain has TRBV24-1 and TRBJ2-7, with a possible D match to TRBD1 (6 bases). Germline V gene lookup returns CDR1 KGHDR and CDR2 SFDVKD. This CDR3 has 13 residues. The V end was cut by 4 bases, the J end by 3 bases, with 9 bases between. The CDR3 sequence is CATSDGQSYEQYF. The CDR3 nucleotides read TGTGCCACCAGTGACGGACAGAGCTACGAGCAGTACTTC.

This clonotype has only a few counts. The genes are TRBV5-1 and TRBJ2-6; maybe TRBD1 (5 bases). Trimming took off 4 bases at V and 0 bases at J, with 11 bases between the two ends. CDR1 and CDR2 (germline): SGHRS, YFSETQ. This CDR3 has 16 amino acids. CDR3 sequence (DNA): TGCGCCAGCAGCCTGCAAGGGGCCTCTGGGGCCAACGTCCTGACTTTC. This sequence encodes CASSLQGASGANVLTF. Based on the CDR3 plus reference TRBV5-1 and TRBJ2-6, the full variable domain is KAGVTQTPRYLIKTRGQQVTLSCSPISGHRSVSWYQQTPGQGLQFLFEYFSETQRNKGNFPGRFSGRQFSNSRSEMNVSTLELGDSALYLCASSLQGASGANVLTFGAGSRLTVL.

The sample holds a few counts of this clonotype. The chain employs TRBV12-5 and TRBJ2-3; 7 positions match TRBD1. Germline V gene data show CDR1 as LGHNT and CDR2 as FRNRAP. This CDR3 is 15 amino acids long. The trim removed 3 bases at V and 5 bases at J, leaving 8 bases unmatched. The CDR3 region has the DNA TGTGCTAGTGGTTTTCAACGGCAGGGGGAAGATACGCAGTATTTT. Its translation: CASGFQRQGEDTQYF.

This clonotype was detected only a few times. The rearrangement uses TRBV2 and TRBJ1-5, with 9 bases aligning to TRBD1. Matching the DNA end better, TRBJ2-3 makes the J call doubtful. Germline CDR1 reads SNHLY; CDR2 reads FYNNEI. This CDR3 spans 12 amino acids. The CDR3 loop is CASRGTGRPQYF. Written as DNA, the CDR3 is TGTGCCAGCAGGGGGACAGGGCGACCCCAGTATTTT.

V is TRBV20-1 and J is TRBJ2-7; D gene ambiguous. The germline gives CDR1 DFQATT, CDR2 SNEGSKA (reference sequence). The V and J ends lost 2 bases and 3 bases respectively, with 11 bases between them. This CDR3 spans 13 amino acids. The CDR3 protein is CSARRQSGYEQYF. CDR3 DNA sequence: TGCAGTGCTAGAAGGCAGTCGGGCTACGAGCAGTACTTC.

This clonotype was seen a handful of times. The V call is TRBV29-1, the J call TRBJ2-6; D might be TRBD2 (6 bases). The CDR3 is 15 residues long. Trimming shortened V by 4 bases and J by 0 bases, and 10 bases separated the two germline ends. The germline CDR1 and CDR2 sequences are SQVTM and ANQGSEA. The CDR3 reads CSVGGRDSGANVLTF. The CDR3 bases are TGCAGCGTTGGAGGGCGGGACTCTGGGGCCAACGTCCTGACTTTC. The full variable domain, with the rest looked up from reference TRBV29-1 and TRBJ2-6, is SAVISQKPSRDICQRGTSLTIQCQVDSQVTMMFWYRQQPGQSLTLIATANQGSEATYESGFVIDKFPISRPNLTFSTLTVSNMSPEDSSIYLCSVGGRDSGANVLTFGAGSRLTVL.

This clonotype was detected only a few times. The chain uses TRBV28 and TRBJ2-7; possible D gene TRBD1, 5 bases. The ends were cut back, 6 bases at V and 5 bases at J, with 17 bases in the middle. The length of the CDR3 is 14 residues. Germline V CDR1 and CDR2: MDHEN, SYDVKM. CDR3 loop: CASSHKGSYHEQYF. The CDR3 DNA follows: TGTGCCAGCAGCCACAAGGGGTCTTATCACGAGCAGTACTTC. The variable domain in full, completed from reference TRBV28 and TRBJ2-7, reads DVKVTQSSRYLVKRTGEKVFLECVQDMDHENMFWYRQDPGLGLRLIYFSYDVKMKEKGDIPEGYSVSREKKERFSLILESASTNQTSMYLCASSHKGSYHEQYFGPGTRLTVT.

This clonotype appeared a few times. The V gene is TRBV20-1, the J gene TRBJ1-6; TRBD1 agrees at 7 bases. The CDR3 consists of 13 residues. CDR1 is DFQATT and CDR2 is SNEGSKA in the germline V gene (reference sequence). Trimming removed 5 bases from V and 9 bases from J; junction bases left unmatched: 7. The CDR3 is CSAPGAGGSPLHF. The DNA for the CDR3 is TGCAGTGCTCCTGGGGCAGGGGGTTCACCCCTCCACTTT.

This clonotype was recorded at least ten times. The V and J genes are TRBV6-1 and TRBJ2-7; 10 bases agree with TRBD1. Germline V gene data show CDR1 as MNHNS and CDR2 as SASEGT. This CDR3 region has 16 residues. With 2 bases clipped from V and 3 bases from J, the junction kept 7 bases outside the gene matches. CDR3 in DNA: TGTGCCAGCAGTGAATACGGGACAGGGGCCCGCTACGAGCAGTACTTC. Translated, it gives CASSEYGTGARYEQYF.

This clonotype was observed many times. The chain uses TRBV5-1 and TRBJ2-1; D is possibly TRBD1 (6 bases). Trimming took 5 bases from V and 9 from J, leaving 18 bases between them. The CDR3 is made up of 14 amino acids. CDR1 is SGHRS, CDR2 YFSETQ, per germline. CDR3 sequence (DNA): TGCGCCAGCAGTCCTTCAGCCAGGGGCGGTGAGCAGTTCTTC. Translated: CASSPSARGGEQFF.

This clonotype was observed many times. This chain links TRBV7-8 with TRBJ2-5, with 8 nucleotides matching TRBD2. The CDR3 contains 16 residues. After removal of 5 bases from V and 5 bases from J, the junction contained 13 bases not matched to a gene. Germline values: CDR1 SGHVS, CDR2 FQNEAQ. CDR3 amino acids: CASSPLSGTPQETQYF. The CDR3 coding sequence is TGTGCCAGCAGCCCCCTTAGCGGGACCCCCCAGGAGACCCAGTACTTC.

The chain is built from TRBV10-1 and TRBJ1-6; D gene ambiguous. This CDR3 is built from 14 residues. The V gene lost 8 bases and the J gene lost 9 bases, with 17 bases spanning the gap. Germline assignment: CDR1 WNHNN and CDR2 SYGVQD (reference sequence). CDR3 sequence reads: CASSMTAVGSPLHF. The CDR3 DNA follows: TGCGCCAGCTCTATGACCGCGGTGGGTTCACCCCTCCACTTT.

V and J are TRBV11-3 and TRBJ2-3, with D unresolved. CDR3 length equals 16 residues. V dropped 1 base and J dropped 4 bases, with 15 bases sitting between them. Germline loops: CDR1 SGHNT, CDR2 YENEEA. CDR3 DNA sequence: TGTGCCAGCAGCTTAGTGGGCAGTCCTGGGTCAGATACGCAGTATTTT. Its protein is CASSLVGSPGSDTQYF.

In its sample, this clonotype was seen many times. This chain uses TRBV6-1 with TRBJ1-2; no clear D. The germline V gene encodes CDR1 MNHNS and CDR2 SASEGT. Trimming shortened V by 8 bases and J by 4 bases, and 5 bases separated the two germline ends. The CDR3 has 10 residues. The CDR3: CASRTYGYTF. CDR3 DNA sequence: TGTGCCAGCCGGACCTATGGCTACACCTTC.

This clonotype was seen at least ten times. The chain uses TRBV18 and TRBJ2-3; possible D gene TRBD2, 5 bases. CDR3 size: 15 residues. Germline lookup yields CDR1 KGHSH and CDR2 LQKENI. Trimming left V 0 bases short and J 8 bases short, with 15 bases between. The CDR3 is CASSPPSGRKGTQYF. The CDR3 DNA is TGTGCCAGCTCACCACCAAGCGGACGGAAGGGTACGCAGTATTTT.

The chain is built from TRBV5-6 and TRBJ2-6, with TRBD1 identical over 8 bases. J was trimmed by 0 bases and V by 4 bases; bases with no gene match: 6. CDR1 SGHDT and CDR2 YYEEEE come from the germline V gene. The CDR3 sequence is 17 residues long. The CDR3 DNA sequence: TGTGCCAGCAGCGTCCGGGACAGGAGCTCTGGGGCCAACGTCCTGACTTTC. This encodes CASSVRDRSSGANVLTF. Looking up the rest from reference TRBV5-6 and TRBJ2-6 gives the full variable domain: DAGVTQSPTHLIKTRGQQVTLRCSPKSGHDTVSWYQQALGQGPQFIFQYYEEEERQRGNFPDRFSGHQFPNYSSELNVNALLLGDSALYLCASSVRDRSSGANVLTFGAGSRLTVL.